These 3 T cell receptor beta chains came from one sample sequenced in a study of T-cell memory formation after mild COVID-19 (dated by TCRdb to about 2021). Libraries came from 5' RACE. Sequencing instrument: Illumina NovaSeq 6000. In-frame beta chains were kept once TCRdb had trimmed the public reads at Q25 with fastp and called clones with MiXCR. Every CDR3 protein is listed once, alongside the most common genes and DNA of its rows. The sample table lists about 270,000 distinct CDR3 sequences, 16% of them with a count of one. Roughly 24% of the sample comes from the top ten. The sequenced sample was PBMCs or a T cell subset sorted from them (not recorded which). All receptors derive from a man aged 18 to 30 who had mild COVID-19 (a few samples of this study predate the infection). The sample titles of this study are shuffled in the database, so cell type and time point are left out; the donor was told from shared clones.

This clonotype came up a few times. The CDR3 coding sequence is TGTGCCAGCACCCAACCCCCCGGCACTGAAGCTTTCTTT. Protein sequence: CASTQPPGTEAFF. The chain couples TRBV28 to TRBJ1-1; D unresolved. The CDR3 is 13 residues long. The V end was cut by 7 bases, the J end by 4 bases, with 13 bases between. Germline loops: CDR1 MDHEN, CDR2 SYDVKM. The full variable domain, rest sourced from reference TRBV28 and TRBJ1-1, is DVKVTQSSRYLVKRTGEKVFLECVQDMDHENMFWYRQDPGLGLRLIYFSYDVKMKEKGDIPEGYSVSREKKERFSLILESASTNQTSMYLCASTQPPGTEAFFGQGTRLTVV.

There are many counts of this clonotype. The chain combines TRBV4-1 with TRBJ1-5; D is undetermined. CDR3 length equals 15 residues. CDR1 and CDR2 from the germline V gene are MGHRA and YSYEKL. V shed 0 bases and J shed 6 bases, with 12 bases lying between them. The CDR3 DNA reads as TGCGCCAGCAGCCAAGATAGGTCGGGCGGTCAGCCCCAGCATTTT. It codes for CASSQDRSGGQPQHF.

The rearrangement uses TRBV4-3 and TRBJ2-5, with 10 bases identical to TRBD2. The CDR3 is 15 amino acids. Germline lookup yields CDR1 LGHNA and CDR2 YSLEER. J lost 3 bases, V lost 4 bases, and 5 bases had no gene match. CDR3 nucleotide sequence: TGCGCCAGCAGCCCAAGCGGGGGGGCAAAAGAGACCCAGTACTTC. Encoded protein: CASSPSGGAKETQYF.